The next 30 T cell receptor beta chains were all read from a single sample in a study of T cell responses to AZD1222 COVID-19 vaccine. This table comes from immunoSEQ multiplex PCR, and its TCRdb copy is limited to in-frame clones, with some not included. The sample has about 56,000 clones, 88% seen once; the top ten hold 14% to 15%. Sample: peripheral blood, taken on day 0 of AZD1222 vaccination. All receptors derive from an adult in good health.

The CDR3 region is CASSRQGSDEQYF. The CDR3 DNA follows: TGTGCCAGCTCACGACAGGGATCGGACGAGCAGTACTTC. This chain links TRBV18 with TRBJ2-7; 7 bases are a match to TRBD1. Germline assignment: CDR1 KGHSH and CDR2 LQKENI. The CDR3 spans 13 residues. J lost 5 bases, V lost 4 bases, and 5 bases had no gene match.

V usage is TRBV7-9 and J usage is TRBJ2-3; D gene unclear. CDR1 is SEHNR, CDR2 FQNEAQ, per germline (reference sequence). The CDR3 totals 14 residues. The V gene lost 5 bases and the J gene lost 2 bases, with 11 bases spanning the gap. The CDR3 DNA is TGTGCCAGCAGCCAGACCGTTGACACAGATACGCAGTATTTT. Translated: CASSQTVDTDTQYF.

The gene calls are TRBV5-4 and TRBJ2-7; D perhaps matches TRBD2 (5 bases). Germline CDR1 and CDR2: SGHNT and YYREEE (reference sequence). There are 17 residues in the CDR3. V was trimmed by 3 bases and J by 4 bases, leaving 23 bases between them. CDR3 nucleotide sequence: TGTGCCAGCAGCTATTACTTAGAAGTTCCGGGAAGATACGAGCAGTACTTC. Translated: CASSYYLEVPGRYEQYF. The variable domain in full, completed from reference TRBV5-4 and TRBJ2-7, reads ETGVTQSPTHLIKTRGQQVTLRCSSQSGHNTVSWYQQALGQGPQFIFQYYREEENGRGNFPPRFSGLQFPNYSSELNVNALELDDSALYLCASSYYLEVPGRYEQYFGPGTRLTVT.

This sequence joins TRBV19 and TRBJ2-3; the D gene is possibly TRBD2 (5 bases). The CDR3 is 16 amino acids. CDR1 and CDR2 (germline): LNHDA, SQIVND (reference sequence). V lost 1 base to trimming and J lost 0 bases, with 11 bases between them. The CDR3 reads CASSIGGGSSTDTQYF. The CDR3 DNA follows: TGTGCCAGTAGTATAGGTGGCGGGTCTAGCACAGATACGCAGTATTTT.

The V call is TRBV11-3, the J call TRBJ1-1; D might be TRBD1 (5 bases). Trimming removed 6 bases from V and 2 bases from J, with 10 bases in between. The CDR3 contains 13 residues. Germline CDR1 and CDR2: SGHNT and YENEEA. The CDR3, as DNA: TGTGCCAGCAGGACACAGGCTAACACTGAAGCTTTCTTT. This gives the protein CASRTQANTEAFF. The full variable domain, in which reference TRBV11-3 and TRBJ1-1 provide the parts outside the CDR3, is EAGVVQSPRYKIIEKKQPVAFWCNPISGHNTLYWYLQNLGQGPELLIRYENEEAVDDSQLPKDRFSAERLKGVDSTLKIQPAELGDSAVYLCASRTQANTEAFFGQGTRLTVV.

The chain recombines TRBV7-7 with TRBJ2-1; weak D call: TRBD1 (5 bases). Germline CDR1 reads SSHAT; CDR2 reads FNYEAQ (reference sequence). The CDR3 contains 14 residues. V lost 0 bases and J lost 9, with 12 bases in between. The CDR3 region is CASSLAITGSEQFF. The CDR3 DNA reads as TGTGCCAGCAGCTTAGCCATTACAGGCAGTGAGCAGTTCTTC.

This chain links TRBV27 with TRBJ2-5; possibly TRBD1 for D (6 bases). The CDR3 loop spans 13 amino acids. Germline loops: CDR1 MNHEY, CDR2 SMNVEV (reference sequence). The ends were cut back, 5 bases at V and 5 bases at J, with 12 bases in the middle. The chain's CDR3 is CASSARGSETQYF. CDR3 sequence (DNA): TGTGCCAGCAGTGCCAGGGGATCCGAGACCCAGTACTTC.

The chain couples TRBV7-8 to TRBJ1-4; D is unresolved. Trimming stripped 5 bases from V and 8 bases from J, with 15 bases between. The CDR3 consists of 14 residues. Per the germline V gene, CDR1 is SGHVS and CDR2 is FQNEAQ. CDR3 amino acids: CASSPETAREKLFF. In DNA form, the CDR3 reads TGTGCCAGCAGCCCCGAAACAGCGAGGGAAAAACTGTTTTTT.

V and J are TRBV7-9 and TRBJ1-6; 9 bases are a match to TRBD1. Germline V gene lookup returns CDR1 SEHNR and CDR2 FQNEAQ (reference sequence). Germline trimming cut 5 bases from V and 7 bases from J; bases unmatched to any gene: 3. CDR3 length equals 14 residues. CDR3 sequence: CASSPTGGNSPLHF. CDR3 nucleotide sequence: TGTGCCAGCAGCCCGACAGGGGGGAATTCACCCCTCCACTTT. Full variable domain (remainder filled in from reference TRBV7-9 and TRBJ1-6): DTGVSQNPRHKITKRGQNVTFRCDPISEHNRLYWYRQTLGQGPEFLTYFQNEAQLEKSRLLSDRFSAERPKGSFSTLEIQRTEQGDSAMYLCASSPTGGNSPLHFGNGTRLTVT.

The chain has TRBV6-5 and TRBJ1-4, with TRBD1 as a possible D gene (5 bases). Trimming removed 0 bases from V and 7 bases from J, with 12 bases in between. The germline gives CDR1 MNHEY, CDR2 SVGAGI. The CDR3 loop spans 15 amino acids. CDR3 DNA sequence: TGTGCCAGCAGTTACTCTAGCGCAGGGCTTGAAAAACTGTTTTTT. Residues: CASSYSSAGLEKLFF.

V is TRBV19 and J is TRBJ2-3, with 8 bases aligning to TRBD1. Per germline, CDR1 LNHDA and CDR2 SQIVND (reference sequence). With V trimmed by 11 bases and J by 6 bases, 10 bases remained unmatched. The CDR3 runs to 13 residues. The CDR3 DNA reads as TGTGCCTCATACTCAACAGGGGGTGATACGCAGTATTTT. Protein product: CASYSTGGDTQYF.

The rearrangement uses TRBV24-1 and TRBJ2-2; D might be TRBD2 (5 bases). The V gene lost 6 bases and the J gene lost 6 bases, with 13 bases spanning the gap. The germline V gene encodes CDR1 KGHDR and CDR2 SFDVKD. The CDR3 loop spans 14 amino acids. The CDR3 here is CATSQRVRAGELFF. The CDR3 DNA sequence: TGTGCCACCAGTCAGAGGGTAAGGGCCGGGGAGCTGTTTTTT.

The chain links TRBV19 to TRBJ2-1; TRBD2 aligns across 9 bases. Germline loops: CDR1 LNHDA, CDR2 SQIVND (reference sequence). The trim removed 6 bases at V and 1 base at J, leaving 7 bases unmatched. This CDR3 comprises 16 residues. CDR3 DNA sequence: TGTGCCAGTAGGAGTAGCGGGAGTATATCCTACAATGAGCAGTTCTTC. Protein sequence: CASRSSGSISYNEQFF.

The chain links TRBV7-8 to TRBJ1-5, with D possibly TRBD1 on 5 matching bases. V lost 2 bases and J lost 3, with 11 bases in between. Germline CDR1 SGHVS, CDR2 FQNEAQ. This CDR3 contains 15 residues. The CDR3 bases are TGTGCCAGCAGCTTACCCGGGGGTGCCAATCAGCCCCAGCATTTT. Encoded protein: CASSLPGGANQPQHF.

This chain links TRBV5-1 with TRBJ2-1; D is possibly TRBD1 (5 bases). Trimming stripped 0 bases from V and 7 bases from J, with 11 bases between. The CDR3 has 14 residues. CDR1 and CDR2 (germline): SGHRS, YFSETQ. This chain's CDR3 is CASSLVPGMNEQFF. In DNA form, the CDR3 reads TGCGCCAGCAGCTTGGTGCCAGGGATGAATGAGCAGTTCTTC. The full variable domain, completed using reference TRBV5-1 and TRBJ2-1, is KAGVTQTPRYLIKTRGQQVTLSCSPISGHRSVSWYQQTPGQGLQFLFEYFSETQRNKGNFPGRFSGRQFSNSRSEMNVSTLELGDSALYLCASSLVPGMNEQFFGPGTRLTVL.

The genes are TRBV7-6 and TRBJ1-5, with 8 bases aligning to TRBD1. Per germline, CDR1 SGHVS and CDR2 FNYEAQ. V gave up 5 bases and J gave up 5 bases; unmatched junction bases: 8. The CDR3 consists of 15 residues. The CDR3 protein is CASSTTGDEDQPQHF. The CDR3, as DNA: TGTGCCAGCAGCACGACAGGGGATGAAGATCAGCCCCAGCATTTT.

J is TRBJ1-2 and V is TRBV30; weak D call: TRBD1 (5 bases). The CDR3 runs 13 residues. From germline, CDR1 is GTSNPN and CDR2 SVGIG (reference sequence). The V and J ends lost 1 base and 4 bases respectively, with 10 bases between them. The CDR3 loop is CAWSAGLIYGYTF. CDR3 bases: TGTGCCTGGAGTGCGGGGCTAATCTATGGCTACACCTTC.

The genes are TRBV4-1 and TRBJ1-1; no reliable D call. Germline V gene lookup returns CDR1 MGHRA and CDR2 YSYEKL. This CDR3 is 15 amino acids long. V lost 1 base to trimming and J lost 1 base, with 10 bases between them. The CDR3 spells CASSQGRGWNTEAFF. The CDR3 bases are TGCGCCAGCAGCCAAGGACGGGGTTGGAACACTGAAGCTTTCTTT.

CDR3 nucleotide sequence: TGTGCCAGCTCACCGACAGGCGTTGCCTATGGCTACACCTTC. It translates to CASSPTGVAYGYTF. The rearrangement uses TRBV18 and TRBJ1-2; TRBD1 is a possible D gene (6 bases). Germline lookup yields CDR1 KGHSH and CDR2 LQKENI. V was cut by 3 bases and J by 4 bases, with 12 bases left in between. The CDR3 spans 14 residues. The full variable domain, with the rest looked up from reference TRBV18 and TRBJ1-2, is NAGVMQNPRHLVRRRGQEARLRCSPMKGHSHVYWYRQLPEEGLKFMVYLQKENIIDESGMPKERFSAEFPKEGPSILRIQQVVRGDSAAYFCASSPTGVAYGYTFGSGTRLTVV.

The CDR3 DNA reads as TGTGCCAGCAGCCAAGGAGCGGGAGTCTGGGATACGCAGTATTTT. It yields the protein CASSQGAGVWDTQYF. The gene calls are TRBV3-1 (or the pseudogene TRBV3-2) and TRBJ2-3; 8 bases align to TRBD2. Germline V CDR1 and CDR2: LGHDT, YNNKEL (reference sequence). This CDR3 region has 15 residues. V lost 1 base, J lost 6 bases, and 6 bases stayed unmatched.

The chain employs TRBV11-3 and TRBJ1-1, with D perhaps matching TRBD1 (5 bases). V lost 4 bases and J 6 bases, leaving 9 bases between the germline ends. The length of the CDR3 is 12 residues. In germline, CDR1 is SGHNT, CDR2 YENEEA. CDR3: CASSSRAAEAFF. The CDR3, as DNA: TGTGCCAGCAGCTCCAGGGCAGCTGAAGCTTTCTTT.

CDR3: CASSIDRGEAFF. CDR3 sequence (DNA): TGTGCCAGCAGTATCGACAGGGGTGAAGCTTTCTTT. This sequence joins TRBV2 and TRBJ1-1, with TRBD1 identical over 8 bases. This CDR3 region has 12 residues. CDR1 is SNHLY and CDR2 is FYNNEI in the germline V gene. Trimming cost V 5 bases and J 7 bases; bases outside gene matches: 3.

This clone occurred once. The J gene is TRBJ2-7, the V gene TRBV19, with 8 bases aligning to TRBD1. CDR3 length: 13 amino acids. Trimming cost V 5 bases and J 3 bases; bases outside gene matches: 3. From germline, CDR1 is LNHDA and CDR2 SQIVND (reference sequence). Written as DNA, the CDR3 is TGTGCCAGTAGTTTTGGACAGGGCTACGAGCAGTACTTC. Encoded protein: CASSFGQGYEQYF.

The rearrangement links TRBV29-1 to TRBJ1-2, with D possibly TRBD1 on 6 matching bases. Germline lookup yields CDR1 SQVTM and CDR2 ANQGSEA. The CDR3 sequence is 13 residues long. With 7 bases removed from V and 4 bases from J, the gap between germline ends came to 16 bases. The CDR3 region has the DNA TGCAGCGCCCGCGGGGCCAGGGGCTATGGCTACACCTTC. This translates into CSARGARGYGYTF.

The chain has TRBV7-6 and TRBJ2-7; D remains ambiguous. The CDR3 is 14 amino acids. The germline CDR1 and CDR2 sequences are SGHVS and FNYEAQ. The V and J ends lost 2 bases and 5 bases respectively, with 13 bases between them. CDR3 coding DNA: TGTGCCAGCAGCTTATTGGTAGGGTTGGACGAGCAGTACTTC. Translated, it gives CASSLLVGLDEQYF.

The genes are TRBV5-6 and TRBJ1-3; D is ambiguous. This CDR3 region has 15 residues. Trimming took off 5 bases at V and 0 bases at J, with 12 bases between the two ends. Germline V gene sequence: CDR1 SGHDT, CDR2 YYEEEE. This CDR3 is CASSLSRFSGNTIYF. CDR3 nucleotides: TGTGCCAGCAGTCTGTCGAGGTTCTCTGGAAACACCATATATTTT.

J is TRBJ2-1 and V is TRBV5-6; 9 nucleotides agree with TRBD2. Germline assignment: CDR1 SGHDT and CDR2 YYEEEE. The CDR3 totals 15 residues. The trim removed 2 bases at V and 9 bases at J, leaving 9 bases unmatched. In DNA, the CDR3 is TGTGCCAGCAGCTTAGGCGGGAGGGCCGAAGGTGAGCAGTTCTTC. This translates into CASSLGGRAEGEQFF.

The chain links TRBV18 to TRBJ2-1, with D unresolved. Trimming took 5 bases from V and 2 from J, leaving 16 bases between them. Germline-derived CDR1 and CDR2 are KGHSH and LQKENI. The CDR3 is made up of 16 amino acids. The chain's CDR3 is CASSNPTTVAYNEQFF. The CDR3 region has the DNA TGTGCCAGCTCAAATCCAACCACGGTGGCCTACAATGAGCAGTTCTTC.

This sequence joins TRBV24-1 and TRBJ2-1; possible D gene TRBD1, 5 bases. Germline V gene data show CDR1 as KGHDR and CDR2 as SFDVKD. The CDR3 sequence is 16 residues long. V was cut by 3 bases and J by 6 bases, with 17 bases left in between. CDR3 DNA sequence: TGTGCCACCAGTGATATTGATCCAGGGCCGGCCAATGAGCAGTTCTTC. Translated, it gives CATSDIDPGPANEQFF.

The rearrangement links TRBV7-3 to TRBJ2-5, with D uncertain. This CDR3 region has 14 residues. Germline lookup yields CDR1 SGHTA and CDR2 FQGTGA. Trimming took 2 bases from V and 1 from J, leaving 8 bases between them. CDR3 bases: TGTGCCAGCAGCTTATCAGGCGGCCAAGAGACCCAGTACTTC. Its translation is CASSLSGGQETQYF.